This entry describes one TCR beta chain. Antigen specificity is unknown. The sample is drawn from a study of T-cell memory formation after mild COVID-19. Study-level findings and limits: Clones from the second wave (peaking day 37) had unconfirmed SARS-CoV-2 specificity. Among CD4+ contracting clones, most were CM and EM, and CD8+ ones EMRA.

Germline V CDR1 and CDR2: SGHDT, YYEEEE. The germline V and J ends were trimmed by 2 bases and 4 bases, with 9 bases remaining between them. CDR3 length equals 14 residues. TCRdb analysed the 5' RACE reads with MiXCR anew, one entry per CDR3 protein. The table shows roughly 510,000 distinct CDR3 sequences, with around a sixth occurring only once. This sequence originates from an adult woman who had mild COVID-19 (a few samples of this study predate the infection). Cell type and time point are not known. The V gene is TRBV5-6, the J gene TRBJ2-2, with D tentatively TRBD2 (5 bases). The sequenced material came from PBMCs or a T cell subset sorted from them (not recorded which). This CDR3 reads CASSLSGRTGELFF. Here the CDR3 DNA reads TGTGCCAGCAGCTTAAGCGGACGCACCGGGGAGCTGTTTTTT.